The 32 T cell receptor beta chains given below trace back to one sample, sequenced in a study of tumor-infiltrating lymphocytes in primary liver carcinoma (dated 2017 in TCRdb). Without any cell sorting, total RNA and DNA were extracted together from around 20-30 mg of bulk tissue using the AllPrep DNA/RNA mini kit. The sequencer was an Illumina HiSeq 2500. Using a constant-region primer and ProtoScript II reverse transcriptase, TCRbeta-specific cDNA was reverse-transcribed from about 0.45 ug total RNA. Construction of the TCRbeta libraries relied on three nested rounds of multiplex PCR, following a slightly modified ARM-PCR procedure. Each of the first two PCR rounds ran for around 10 cycles using multiplex TRBV1-TRBV30 forward primers together with a Cbeta reverse primer. TCRdb trimmed public reads at Q25 via fastp, called clones via MiXCR and kept in-frame beta chains. Identical CDR3 proteins give one entry, which carries the most common genes and DNA. The sample table records 75,000 or so distinct CDR3 sequences; nearly 70% of these occur just once. In total, the top ten clones hold about a quarter of the sample.

The specimen was liver tumor tissue from sampling region 4. The cell subset or site label corresponds to: tumor region T4, right-lateral pole. These receptors all come from a man in his forties or fifties with primary liver carcinoma and hepatitis B virus infection.

Concerning this clonotype: Germline and junction disagree at one end, which may indicate a read error. V usage is TRBV6-2 or TRBV6-3 and J usage is TRBJ2-6, with D maybe TRBD1 (5 bases). The CDR3 contains 14 residues. Germline values: CDR1 MNHEY, CDR2 SVGEGT. DNA of the CDR3: TGTGCCAACAAGGATGACTCTGGGGCCAACGTCCTGACCTTC. Protein: CANKDDSGANVLTF.

This chain joins TRBV30 and TRBJ2-1; D is ambiguous. Trimming left V 0 bases short and J 8 bases short, with 8 bases between. Germline-derived CDR1 and CDR2 are GTSNPN and SVGIG (reference sequence). This CDR3 has 12 residues. The CDR3 coding sequence is TGTGCCTGGAGTGTACGGAGTGATGAGCAGTTCTTC. Its protein is CAWSVRSDEQFF.

This clonotype occurred many times. This chain joins TRBV7-9 and TRBJ2-5, with a possible D match to TRBD2 (5 bases). This CDR3 is built from 13 residues. V lost 5 bases and J lost 0, with 7 bases in between. Germline V gives CDR1 SEHNR, CDR2 FQNEAQ (reference sequence). CDR3 nucleotides: TGTGCCAGCAGCCCGGACTACCAAGAGACCCAGTACTTC. The encoded protein is CASSPDYQETQYF.

As to this clonotype: Its ends do not fully match the called genes, so a read error is possible. The rearrangement uses TRBV29-1 and TRBJ2-1, with 7 bases aligning to TRBD1. CDR1 and CDR2 from the germline V gene are SQVTM and ANQGSEA. The CDR3 consists of 14 residues. CDR3 DNA: TGCAACGTTGAAGTCAGGGGACAGTACAATGAGCAGTTCTTC. It encodes CNVEVRGQYNEQFF.

This clonotype appeared once. The junction and the germline gene differ at one end; a read error may be behind it. The chain carries TRBV7-9 and TRBJ2-3, with a possible D match to TRBD2 (5 bases). The CDR3 runs to 15 residues. Germline V gene sequence: CDR1 SEHNR, CDR2 FQNEAQ (reference sequence). The CDR3 region has the DNA TGTGCCAACAGCTTAGCGAGGGCAGGAGAAGATACGCAGTATTTT. Its protein product is CANSLARAGEDTQYF.

The chain joins TRBV9 to TRBJ1-3; D not resolved. Trimming took 0 bases from V and 3 from J, leaving 10 bases between them. This CDR3 is 15 amino acids long. Germline-derived CDR1 and CDR2 are SGDLS and YYNGEE. This CDR3 reads CASSVVGERGNTIYF. CDR3 DNA sequence: TGTGCCAGCAGCGTAGTAGGTGAACGTGGAAACACCATATATTTT. The complete variable domain, with remaining parts taken from reference TRBV9 and TRBJ1-3, reads DSGVTQTPKHLITATGQRVTLRCSPRSGDLSVYWYQQSLDQGLQFLIQYYNGEERAKGNILERFSAQQFPDLHSELNLSSLELGDSALYFCASSVVGERGNTIYFGEGSWLTVV.

Details on this clonotype: A read error may produce the germline difference seen at one junction end. This chain links TRBV24-1 with TRBJ2-1, with D maybe TRBD2 (5 bases). The CDR3 extends over 14 amino acids. CDR1 and CDR2 from the germline V gene are KGHDR and SFDVKD. As DNA, the CDR3 is TGTGCCACCAGTGACTTAATTGGGATCGGGGAGCAGTTCTTT. It yields the protein CATSDLIGIGEQFF.

This rearrangement joins TRBV4-2 to TRBJ2-3, with a tentative D call TRBD2 (6 bases). The CDR3 totals 15 residues. Trimming removed 5 bases from V and 5 bases from J, with 17 bases in between. Germline CDR1 LGHNA, CDR2 YNFKEQ. The CDR3 sequence: CASSETRGAGDTQYF. The CDR3 nucleotides are TGTGCCAGCAGCGAGACTAGAGGGGCAGGAGATACGCAGTATTTT.

The genes are TRBV30 and TRBJ2-1, with D unclear. Germline V gene data show CDR1 as GTSNPN and CDR2 as SVGIG (reference sequence). V lost 2 bases and J lost 7, with 9 bases in between. This CDR3 comprises 12 residues. The CDR3 DNA follows: TGTGCCTGGAGTTTTAACAATAATGAGCAGTTCTTC. Protein product: CAWSFNNNEQFF.

Notes on this clonotype: A much larger clone differs by one base, so this may be a read error. This CDR3 fails to terminate in the conserved phenylalanine or tryptophan, so it likely reflects a read error. The rearrangement links TRBV5-1 to TRBJ2-3, with 8 bases matching TRBD2. Germline lookup yields CDR1 SGHRS and CDR2 YFSETQ. Losses at the gene ends were 0 bases for V and 3 bases for J; bases not matched to a gene: 15. This CDR3 spans 19 amino acids. The CDR3 sequence is CASSLAQASGYGSTDTQYL. The CDR3 coding sequence is TGCGCCAGCAGCTTGGCCCAGGCTAGCGGGTACGGATCGACAGATACGCAGTATTTG.

The V gene is TRBV4-1, the J gene TRBJ2-7; D is unresolved. Germline CDR1 and CDR2: MGHRA and YSYEKL. V was trimmed by 4 bases and J by 9 bases, leaving 25 bases between them. This CDR3 spans 16 amino acids. CDR3 DNA sequence: TGCGCCAGCAGCCTTCTATCCTACGATCTTGGGCTCGGGCAGTACTTC. Residues: CASSLLSYDLGLGQYF.

This clonotype was seen ten or more times. The CDR3 coding sequence is TGTGCCAGCGGTACCGGACAGTTCAATGAGCAGTTCTTC. As protein: CASGTGQFNEQFF. The chain uses TRBV28 and TRBJ2-1, with a tentative D call TRBD1 (6 bases). Germline CDR1 reads MDHEN; CDR2 reads SYDVKM. With 8 bases removed from V and 6 bases from J, the gap between germline ends came to 14 bases. The CDR3 has 13 residues.

On this clonotype itself: One end of the junction varies from germline; a read error may be responsible. This chain links TRBV6-1 with TRBJ2-1; tentative D call: TRBD2 (5 bases). CDR1 and CDR2 from the germline V gene are MNHNS and SASEGT. This CDR3 has 14 residues. The CDR3 nucleotides are TGTACCAGCACTAAGCCTAGCAACAAGAATGAGCAGTTCTTC. Translation: CTSTKPSNKNEQFF.

Notes on this clonotype: A read error is possible here, since a much larger clone lies one base away. This chain uses TRBV4-1 with TRBJ2-7; no definite D call. V was clipped by 0 bases and J by 7 bases, with 10 bases between them. This CDR3 spans 13 amino acids. The germline gives CDR1 MGHRA, CDR2 YSYEKL. The CDR3 DNA is TGCGCCAGCAGCCAAGAGACGCTCACGGAGCAGTACTTC. It encodes CASSQETLTEQYF.

This chain joins TRBV10-2 and TRBJ2-1, with D tentatively TRBD1 (6 bases). The CDR3 covers 15 residues. V lost 11 bases and J 9 bases, leaving 26 bases between the germline ends. Germline V gene sequence: CDR1 WSHSY, CDR2 SAAADI. CDR3 sequence reads: CARYKGVDGPREQFF. Here the CDR3 DNA reads TGCGCCCGCTACAAGGGGGTAGACGGCCCCCGTGAGCAGTTCTTC.

This clonotype is medium-sized. The genes are TRBV11-2 and TRBJ2-5, with 9 nucleotides matching TRBD2. CDR1 SGHAT and CDR2 FQNNGV come from the germline V gene. Trimming cost V 1 base and J 4 bases; bases outside gene matches: 10. The CDR3 has 17 residues. This CDR3 is CASSLGLAGSLGETQYF. CDR3 sequence (DNA): TGTGCCAGCAGCTTAGGCCTAGCGGGAAGTTTAGGAGAGACCCAGTACTTC.

Note on this clonotype: This CDR3 fails to terminate in the conserved phenylalanine or tryptophan, so it likely reflects a read error. This rearrangement joins TRBV12-3 or TRBV12-4 to TRBJ2-5; perhaps TRBD2 as D (5 bases). This CDR3 comprises 13 residues. V lost 3 bases, J lost 11 bases, and 16 bases lay in between. The CDR3 region is CASSFTRGNEQYS. CDR3 DNA sequence: TGTGCCAGCAGTTTTACAAGAGGGAATGAGCAGTACTCC.

On this clonotype itself: Mismatch with germline at one junction end may stem from a read error. V is TRBV6-1 and J is TRBJ2-2; the D gene could be TRBD1 or TRBD2 (5 bases each). The CDR3 extends over 15 amino acids. Germline-derived CDR1 and CDR2 are MNHNS and SASEGT. The CDR3 nucleotides are TGTGCCAGCGGTACAGGTTCCTTTAATACCGGGGAGTTGTTTTTT. Protein product: CASGTGSFNTGELFF.

Comments on this clonotype: Compared with germline, one end of the junction differs, possibly owing to a read error. V and J are TRBV4-1 and TRBJ1-5; TRBD1 is a possible D gene (6 bases). Germline V gene data show CDR1 as MGHRA and CDR2 as YSYEKL. The CDR3 contains 16 residues. This CDR3 reads CANSQGGGARYQPQHF. For the CDR3, the DNA is TGCGCCAACAGCCAAGGTGGGGGGGCGCGGTATCAGCCCCAGCATTTT.

Comments on this clonotype: The final CDR3 position lacks the conserved phenylalanine or tryptophan, pointing to a likely read error. This chain uses TRBV5-1 with TRBJ2-4, with D tentatively TRBD1 or TRBD2 (6 bases each). Per germline, CDR1 SGHRS and CDR2 YFSETQ. The CDR3 totals 15 residues. V was pared by 3 bases and J by 8 bases, with 18 bases between. The CDR3 bases are TGCGCCAGCAGCTCCGGTCTGGGGGGCAGGGACATTCAGTACTCC. Translating it yields CASSSGLGGRDIQYS.

As regards this clonotype: The conserved phenylalanine or tryptophan normally closing the CDR3 is absent here, so this likely arose from a read error. The chain recombines TRBV7-9 with TRBJ1-1; D call uncertain. V was clipped by 1 base and J by 4 bases, with 7 bases between them. The CDR3 has 13 amino acids. Germline values: CDR1 SEHNR, CDR2 FQNEAQ (reference sequence). This chain's CDR3 is CASSLGGGTEAFL. CDR3 coding DNA: TGTGCCAGCAGCTTAGGGGGTGGCACTGAAGCTTTCCTT.

A word on this clonotype: A junction end diverges from the germline sequence, so it may reflect a read error. This chain links TRBV18 with TRBJ2-1; the D is unclear. The germline V gene has CDR1 KGHSH and CDR2 LQKENI. This CDR3 has 14 amino acids. The CDR3 spells CASSPPGTDNEQFF. DNA of the CDR3: TGTGCTAGCTCCCCCCCGGGCACCGACAATGAACAGTTCTTC.

Regarding this clonotype: An end of the junction differs from the germline gene, which may be a read error. The chain is built from TRBV11-2 and TRBJ2-3, with D maybe TRBD2 (6 bases). Germline V lookup: CDR1 SGHAT, CDR2 FQNNGV. CDR3 length: 14 amino acids. CDR3 in DNA: TGTGCCGGATGGGCACGGGAGCCCTCAGATATGCAGTATTTT. As protein: CAGWAREPSDMQYF.

Concerning this clonotype: The germline gene is not matched at one end of the junction; a read error may be the cause. This chain joins TRBV30 and TRBJ2-7, with a weak D call TRBD2 (5 bases). There are 13 residues in the CDR3. From germline, CDR1 is GTSNPN and CDR2 SVGIG (reference sequence). In DNA, the CDR3 is TGTGCCTGGAGAGGGAGAAGTTCCTACGAGCAGCACTTC. This sequence encodes CAWRGRSSYEQHF.

Points on this clonotype: The CDR3 end shows no conserved phenylalanine or tryptophan, and so a read error is likely. The chain links TRBV29-1 to TRBJ2-1, with D possibly being TRBD1 (6 bases). This CDR3 spans 13 amino acids. The V and J ends lost 3 bases and 10 bases respectively, with 16 bases between them. CDR1 SQVTM and CDR2 ANQGSEA come from the germline V gene. CDR3 nucleotides: TGCAGCGTTGACGGGACATCCCACAGAGAGCAGTTCTTG. It translates to CSVDGTSHREQFL.

This clonotype was detected many times. The CDR3 sequence is CASSLGELYGYTF. The CDR3, as DNA: TGTGCCAGCAGTTTGGGGGAACTCTATGGCTACACCTTC. The chain has TRBV28 and TRBJ1-2, with a tentative D call TRBD1 (5 bases). Germline CDR1 is MDHEN and CDR2 is SYDVKM. Trimming pared 3 bases from V and 4 bases from J, leaving 9 bases between. CDR3 size: 13 residues.

Ten or more counts support this clonotype. This rearrangement joins TRBV10-3 to TRBJ2-1; D might be TRBD2 (7 bases). The V gene's germline CDR1 is ENHRY and CDR2 SYGVKD. The CDR3 spans 13 residues. This CDR3 reads CASASGEGNEQFF. The CDR3 bases are TGTGCATCGGCCTCAGGGGAGGGGAATGAGCAGTTCTTC.

This rearrangement joins TRBV6-1 to TRBJ1-2; D is uncertain. From germline, CDR1 is MNHNS and CDR2 SASEGT. The germline V and J ends were trimmed by 7 bases and 4 bases, with 19 bases remaining between them. This CDR3 region has 15 residues. CDR3 region: CASNPGSVEPYGYTF. The CDR3 DNA reads as TGTGCCAGCAACCCGGGGTCAGTGGAGCCCTATGGCTACACCTTC.

In regard to this clonotype: The CDR3 does not close with the conserved phenylalanine or tryptophan, likely indicating a read error. Because the CDR3's place on the DNA is in doubt, the DNA is left out and the CDR3 is given as listed by TCRdb. The chain carries TRBV10-3 and TRBJ2-4; the D segment call TRBD2 is taken from the table without a DNA check. The CDR3 is 16 residues long, counting both termini. CDR1 is ENHRY and CDR2 is SYGVKD in the germline V gene. The CDR3: CAISEQLAGEANIHYI.

This clonotype appeared a few times. One end of the junction is discordant with germline, which a read error may explain. The J gene is TRBJ2-1, the V gene TRBV29-1; perhaps TRBD2 as D (6 bases). Germline loops: CDR1 SQVTM, CDR2 ANQGSEA. This CDR3 is 15 amino acids long. The CDR3 loop reads CSIEDPGSAYSEQFF. CDR3 nucleotides: TGCAGCATTGAAGATCCCGGGAGCGCCTACAGTGAGCAGTTCTTC.

The chain recombines TRBV2 with TRBJ2-1; D is ambiguous. The CDR3 spans 12 residues. V was trimmed by 6 bases and J by 5 bases, leaving 8 bases between them. Looked up from germline, CDR1 is SNHLY and CDR2 is FYNNEI. The CDR3 reads CASRVKDNEQFF. Here the CDR3 DNA reads TGTGCCAGCAGGGTGAAGGACAATGAGCAGTTCTTC.

This clonotype was seen a single time. The chain joins TRBV5-1 to TRBJ2-5, with 11 bases aligning to TRBD2. The CDR3 is 16 amino acids. V was clipped by 4 bases and J by 6 bases; unmatched bases: 11. The germline V gene has CDR1 SGHRS and CDR2 YFSETQ. The CDR3 coding sequence is TGCGCCAGCAGCCCCCTAGCGGGAGGATCACACAAGACCCAGTACTTC. This gives the protein CASSPLAGGSHKTQYF.